The present TCR beta chain was sequenced within a study of blood T cell repertoires in COVID-19. Trimming removed 4 bases from V and 0 bases from J, with 6 bases in between. Germline-derived CDR1 and CDR2 are SEHNR and FQNEAQ (reference sequence). The CDR3 spans 13 residues. Either two negative PCRs, clearance, or symptom resolution qualified Cohort 3 donors as recovered. TCRdb's table, derived via immunoSEQ multiplex PCR, lists solely in-frame clones and lacks some. This sample carries 250,000 to 300,000 clones, about 89% of them seen once, and the ten largest clones take approximately 9%. What was sequenced was PBMCs or T cells enriched from blood (not recorded which). The TCR sequence derives from a man aged 35-49 years who had recovered from COVID-19. The chain carries TRBV7-9 and TRBJ1-1; no definite D call. In nucleotides, the CDR3 is TGTGCCAGCAGCTCTATGATGAACACTGAAGCTTTCTTT. This gives the protein CASSSMMNTEAFF.